Listed below are T cell receptor beta chains from one sample, sequenced in a study of T cells in Graves' hyperthyroidism and ophthalmopathy. TCRdb re-called the multiplex PCR reads through MiXCR, storing one row per CDR3 protein. The sample contains 490,000 or so distinct CDR3 sequences, about 16% of which appear only once. Material for sequencing was blood. These receptors were taken from a woman in her 30s with Graves' ophthalmopathy. Each CDR3 is given with its conserved first and last residue. A D gene is named only where the DNA matches it firmly. Rows give clone size only sometimes, using once, few, many, or a class for an expanded clone.

j_gene | v_gene | abundance | d_gene | len | CDR3aa | CDR3nt
TRBJ2-7 | TRBV10-1 | . | . | 16 | CASSDGVGRNSYEQYF | TGCGCCAGCAGTGATGGAGTTGGACGGAACTCCTACGAGCAGTACTTC
TRBJ2-7 | TRBV7-9 | . | TRBD2 | 14 | CASSFAGEGYEQYF | TGTGCCAGCAGCTTTGCGGGAGAGGGATACGAGCAGTACTTC
TRBJ2-7 | TRBV12-3/TRBV12-4 | many | TRBD1 | 14 | CASSLTQGPYEQYF | TGTGCCAGCAGTTTAACACAGGGGCCCTACGAGCAGTACTTC
TRBJ1-2 | TRBV4-1 | . | . | 14 | CASSQAGRNYGYTF | TGCGCCAGCAGCCAAGCCGGGAGAAACTATGGCTACACCTTC
TRBJ2-3 | TRBV20-1 | many | . | 14 | CSAADQGSTDTQYF | TGCAGTGCTGCCGACCAAGGTTCCACAGATACGCAGTATTTT
TRBJ2-1 | TRBV20-1 | . | TRBD2 | 16 | CSASSLAGDFINEQFF | TGCAGTGCTAGCTCTCTAGCGGGAGACTTCATCAATGAGCAGTTCTTC
TRBJ2-7 | TRBV7-2 | many | TRBD2 | 14 | CASSLLGLASEQYF | TGTGCCAGCAGCTTATTGGGACTAGCCTCCGAGCAGTACTTC
TRBJ2-5 | TRBV7-2 | few | . | 14 | CASSPASRQETQYF | TGTGCCAGCAGCCCTGCGAGTCGTCAAGAGACCCAGTACTTC
TRBJ2-5 | TRBV29-1 | many | . | 14 | CSVEDWGIGATQYF | TGCAGCGTTGAAGACTGGGGCATAGGAGCTACCCAGTACTTC
TRBJ2-3 | TRBV20-1 | . | . | 14 | CSARDTGLADTQYF | TGCAGTGCTAGAGACACAGGGCTCGCAGATACGCAGTATTTT